This TCR beta chain was recorded in a study of tumor-infiltrating lymphocytes in primary liver carcinoma. Comment on this clonotype: An end of the junction differs from the germline gene, which may be a read error.

CDR3 length: 13 amino acids. Germline CDR1 SQVTM, CDR2 ANQGSEA. TCR beta cDNA was reverse-transcribed from 500 to 550 ng of total RNA. The reaction used a constant-region primer and ProtoScript II reverse transcriptase. Generation of the TCR beta libraries relied on three nested multiplex PCR rounds using slightly modified ARM-PCR. The study ran its first two PCR rounds for roughly 10 cycles each, using TRBV1-TRBV30 forward primers and a C-beta reverse primer. TCRdb itself ran the multiplex PCR reads through MiXCR, one entry per CDR3 protein. The profile shows 300,000 to 350,000 distinct CDR3 sequences, about two thirds of them singletons. Blood RNA came from unsorted whole blood; germline DNA was also extracted.

Sequenced: peripheral blood. This TCR was recovered from a man aged 40-49 years with primary liver carcinoma and hepatitis B virus infection. The chain uses TRBV29-1 and TRBJ1-1; a weak D match, TRBD1 (5 bases). The chain's CDR3 is CSVGGPTNAEAFF. Here the CDR3 DNA reads TGCAGCGTTGGGGGCCCCACGAACGCTGAAGCTTTCTTT.